This passage covers 21 T cell receptor beta chains from one sample sequenced in a study of cytomegalovirus exposure and HLA in healthy donors. It was with 60 Vbeta and 13 Jbeta primers that the PCR ran. Clones were read by immunoSEQ multiplex PCR, and TCRdb kept only the in-frame ones, dropping some. The data hold over 85,000 clones, with more than 70% observed a single time. Sequencing was done on a sample of PBMCs. These receptors all stem from a male donor in good health and CMV-seropositive.

The rearrangement joins TRBV4-1 to TRBJ1-5; D is perhaps TRBD1 (5 bases). V was clipped by 0 bases and J by 7 bases, with 16 bases between them. Germline-derived CDR1 and CDR2 are MGHRA and YSYEKL. The CDR3 contains 16 residues. Here the CDR3 reads CASSQDSRGRYQPQHF. The DNA of the CDR3 is TGCGCCAGCAGCCAAGATTCCCGGGGGAGGTACCAGCCCCAGCATTTT.

In this sample, this clone turned up a few times. The V and J genes are TRBV7-2 and TRBJ2-7; 8 nucleotides align to TRBD1. Germline assignment: CDR1 SGHTA and CDR2 FQGNSA. There are 13 residues in the CDR3. J was trimmed by 6 bases and V by 5 bases; bases with no gene match: 6. CDR3 sequence reads: CASSRDRGSEQYF. The CDR3 region has the DNA TGTGCCAGCAGCCGAGACAGGGGAAGCGAGCAGTACTTC.

The sample holds one count of this clone. The chain has TRBV5-4 and TRBJ1-2; 8 bases match TRBD1. V shed 4 bases, J shed 2 bases, and the junction held 16 bases outside the gene matches. CDR1 is SGHNT, CDR2 YYREEE, per germline (reference sequence). The CDR3 has 18 residues. The CDR3: CASSPLEDRDLNNYGYTF. In DNA, the CDR3 is TGTGCCAGCAGCCCCCTTGAGGACAGGGACTTAAACAACTATGGCTACACCTTC.

V is TRBV4-1 and J is TRBJ2-2, with D possibly TRBD2 on 6 matching bases. The CDR3 totals 15 residues. V dropped 3 bases and J dropped 5 bases, with 13 bases sitting between them. Germline-derived CDR1 and CDR2 are MGHRA and YSYEKL. The CDR3 loop reads CASSQGLLTTGELFF. CDR3 DNA: TGCGCCAGCAGCCAGGGACTTCTAACAACCGGGGAGCTGTTTTTT.

This clone was detected a few times. The V and J genes are TRBV5-4 and TRBJ2-7, with 7 bases that match TRBD1. V dropped 7 bases and J dropped 2; count of bases not matched to a gene: 12. Germline V gives CDR1 SGHNT, CDR2 YYREEE (reference sequence). This CDR3 region has 15 residues. CDR3 residues: CASRKREGGPYEQYF. The CDR3 DNA sequence: TGTGCCAGCCGGAAACGGGAAGGGGGCCCCTACGAGCAGTACTTC.

V gene TRBV7-2 combines with J gene TRBJ1-1; D call uncertain. CDR1 is SGHTA and CDR2 is FQGNSA in the germline V gene. With 1 base removed from V and 4 bases from J, the gap between germline ends came to 10 bases. This CDR3 spans 14 amino acids. The CDR3 spells CASSLGPLGTEAFF. Written as DNA, the CDR3 is TGTGCCAGCAGCTTAGGTCCCCTCGGCACTGAAGCTTTCTTT.

The chain combines TRBV5-1 with TRBJ1-3; unclear D gene. Germline V gene sequence: CDR1 SGHRS, CDR2 YFSETQ. The CDR3 is 13 amino acids. V was pared by 4 bases and J by 7 bases, with 12 bases between. As DNA, the CDR3 is TGCGCCAGCAGCCTAAACAGTGCGAACACCATATATTTT. Protein sequence: CASSLNSANTIYF.

The J gene is TRBJ1-1, the V gene TRBV5-1, with a possible D match to TRBD1 (6 bases). The CDR3 has 19 residues. Germline lookup yields CDR1 SGHRS and CDR2 YFSETQ. The V and J ends lost 4 bases and 0 bases respectively, with 25 bases between them. Here the CDR3 reads CASSPFRGGRGDLNTEAFF. The CDR3 bases are TGCGCCAGCAGCCCCTTCCGGGGGGGCAGGGGAGACTTGAACACTGAAGCTTTCTTT.

The chain is built from TRBV7-8 and TRBJ2-1; perhaps TRBD2 as D (6 bases). V gave up 5 bases and J gave up 6 bases, with 11 bases separating them. The CDR3 is 13 residues long. CDR1 is SGHVS, CDR2 FQNEAQ, per germline. CDR3 sequence (DNA): TGTGCCAGCAGCCAGATGCGGGGCAATGAGCAGTTCTTC. Its translation: CASSQMRGNEQFF.

The CDR3 nucleotides read TGTGCCAGCAGCCCCCTAGGGGGACAGTCCTACGAGCAGTACTTC. Its translation: CASSPLGGQSYEQYF. V and J are TRBV14 and TRBJ2-7, with 7 bases matching TRBD1. Germline lookup yields CDR1 SGHDN and CDR2 FVKESK. The CDR3 loop spans 15 amino acids. V lost 4 bases, J lost 1 base, and 7 bases stayed unmatched.

This clone was detected only a few times. This chain connects TRBV18 to TRBJ2-1, with 7 bases identical to TRBD2. V dropped 3 bases and J dropped 0; count of bases not matched to a gene: 5. The germline V gene has CDR1 KGHSH and CDR2 LQKENI. This CDR3 is built from 16 residues. The CDR3 protein is CASSPGGSSSYNEQFF. DNA for the CDR3: TGTGCCAGCTCACCCGGCGGGAGCAGCTCCTACAATGAGCAGTTCTTC.

V gene TRBV28 combines with J gene TRBJ2-7; D uncertain. Trimming took off 3 bases at V and 0 bases at J, with 9 bases between the two ends. The CDR3 contains 14 residues. From germline, CDR1 is MDHEN and CDR2 SYDVKM. As DNA, the CDR3 is TGTGCCAGCAGTTTCAGACGGGTCTCCTACGAGCAGTACTTC. It codes for CASSFRRVSYEQYF.

The CDR3 region is CASSTAGTGANSNQPQHF. The DNA of the CDR3 is TGTGCCAGTAGTACCGCCGGGACAGGGGCGAATAGCAATCAGCCCCAGCATTTT. V gene TRBV19 combines with J gene TRBJ1-5; 10 nucleotides match TRBD1. Trimming removed 4 bases from V and 0 bases from J; junction bases left unmatched: 9. Germline lookup yields CDR1 LNHDA and CDR2 SQIVND (reference sequence). The CDR3 is 18 residues long. The full variable domain, its missing parts supplied by reference TRBV19 and TRBJ1-5, is DGGITQSPKYLFRKEGQNVTLSCEQNLNHDAMYWYRQDPGQGLRLIYYSQIVNDFQKGDIAEGYSVSREKKESFPLTVTSAQKNPTAFYLCASSTAGTGANSNQPQHFGDGTRLSIL.

The chain carries TRBV11-2 and TRBJ2-3; TRBD2 aligns across 10 bases. V shed 5 bases and J 0 bases; nucleotides not matched to a gene: 5. The CDR3 is 16 residues long. CDR1 is SGHAT, CDR2 FQNNGV, per germline. Here the CDR3 DNA reads TGTGCCAGCAGCGACATGACTAGCGGGAGCACAGATACGCAGTATTTT. Its translation: CASSDMTSGSTDTQYF.

The chain is built from TRBV5-1 and TRBJ2-7; TRBD2 is a possible D gene (6 bases). Germline loops: CDR1 SGHRS, CDR2 YFSETQ. V lost 4 bases and J lost 3, with 8 bases in between. The CDR3 contains 12 residues. The chain's CDR3 is CASSLTSYEQYF. For the CDR3, the DNA is TGCGCCAGCAGCCTGACTAGCTACGAGCAGTACTTC.

The rearrangement joins TRBV12-5 to TRBJ2-3, with 11 bases lining up with TRBD2. J gave up 3 bases and V 6 bases, and 11 bases lay outside the gene matches. The CDR3 has 17 amino acids. Germline CDR1 is LGHNT and CDR2 is FRNRAP. In DNA, the CDR3 is TGTGCTAGTGGCTCTGGTCAGGGGACTAGCGGTACAGATACGCAGTATTTT. It translates to CASGSGQGTSGTDTQYF.

The chain combines TRBV5-4 with TRBJ1-1, with TRBD1 as a possible D gene (6 bases). This CDR3 spans 13 amino acids. Germline V gene data show CDR1 as SGHNT and CDR2 as YYREEE (reference sequence). V was trimmed by 2 bases and J by 1 base, leaving 6 bases between them. The CDR3 DNA sequence: TGTGCCAGCAGCTTCAGGGGGAACACTGAAGCTTTCTTT. Translating it yields CASSFRGNTEAFF.

The genes are TRBV5-1 and TRBJ2-1; possibly TRBD1 for D (5 bases). The CDR3 sequence is 15 residues long. Germline loops: CDR1 SGHRS, CDR2 YFSETQ. Trimming shortened V by 0 bases and J by 5 bases, and 12 bases separated the two germline ends. CDR3 DNA sequence: TGCGCCAGCAGCTTGGAGCGACAGATTAACAATGAGCAGTTCTTC. Its translation: CASSLERQINNEQFF.

The chain uses TRBV19 and TRBJ2-1; 9 nucleotides match TRBD2. V shed 3 bases, J shed 4 bases, and the junction held 13 bases outside the gene matches. Per germline, CDR1 LNHDA and CDR2 SQIVND (reference sequence). The CDR3 is made up of 18 amino acids. Here the CDR3 reads CASSILRPGLAFYNEQFF. CDR3 in DNA: TGTGCCAGTAGTATTCTTCGCCCCGGACTAGCGTTTTACAATGAGCAGTTCTTC.

This clone was counted between two and nine times. The rearrangement uses TRBV9 and TRBJ2-3; 7 nucleotides agree with TRBD2. V was pared by 3 bases and J by 2 bases, with 12 bases of the junction left unmatched. This CDR3 is built from 17 residues. Germline CDR1 SGDLS, CDR2 YYNGEE. CDR3 in amino acids: CASSAGLQSTNTDTQYF. The CDR3, as DNA: TGTGCCAGCAGCGCGGGACTACAGTCCACAAACACAGATACGCAGTATTTT. Based on the CDR3 plus reference TRBV9 and TRBJ2-3, the full variable domain is DSGVTQTPKHLITATGQRVTLRCSPRSGDLSVYWYQQSLDQGLQFLIQYYNGEERAKGNILERFSAQQFPDLHSELNLSSLELGDSALYFCASSAGLQSTNTDTQYFGPGTRLTVL.

V and J are TRBV7-9 and TRBJ2-2, with 7 bases identical to TRBD2. Trimming removed 1 base from V and 6 bases from J; junction bases left unmatched: 5. This CDR3 region has 15 residues. The V gene's germline CDR1 is SEHNR and CDR2 FQNEAQ (reference sequence). The CDR3 protein is CASSLVQRDAGELFF. The CDR3, as DNA: TGTGCCAGCAGCTTAGTTCAGCGGGATGCCGGGGAGCTGTTTTTT.